What follows are 15 T cell receptor beta chains derived from one specimen sequenced in a study of T-cell memory formation after mild COVID-19. TCRdb independently ran MiXCR on the 5' RACE reads; one entry per CDR3 protein. The table records a few hundred thousand distinct CDR3 sequences, approximately 20% of them present only once. The sample comprised PBMCs or a T cell subset sorted from them (not recorded which). Every receptor here comes from a man aged 18-30 years who had mild COVID-19 (a few samples of this study predate the infection). Cell type and time point are not known.

In its sample, this clonotype was seen a few times. The chain is built from TRBV6-5 and TRBJ1-3; 8 bases match TRBD1. The CDR3 loop spans 14 amino acids. V shed 5 bases, J shed 4 bases, and the junction held 4 bases outside the gene matches. CDR1 and CDR2 from the germline V gene are MNHEY and SVGAGI. CDR3: CASSVGQGGNTIYF. The CDR3 DNA is TGTGCCAGCAGTGTCGGACAGGGCGGAAACACCATATATTTT.

The CDR3 sequence: CASSFGRALGNTIYF. The CDR3 nucleotides read TGTGCCAGCAGCTTTGGGAGGGCGCTTGGAAACACCATATATTTT. V usage is TRBV7-2 and J usage is TRBJ1-3; D call uncertain. Per germline, CDR1 SGHTA and CDR2 FQGNSA. This CDR3 has 15 residues. The ends were cut back, 3 bases at V and 3 bases at J, with 12 bases in the middle.

The chain combines TRBV4-1 with TRBJ2-5, with D possibly called TRBD1 or TRBD2 (5 bases each). The CDR3 is made up of 16 amino acids. Trimming pared 0 bases from V and 7 bases from J, leaving 18 bases between. Germline CDR1 reads MGHRA; CDR2 reads YSYEKL. The CDR3 protein is CASSQEVRGSQGTQYF. In DNA form, the CDR3 reads TGCGCCAGCAGCCAAGAAGTTCGGGGCTCCCAGGGGACCCAGTACTTC.

This clonotype was observed a handful of times. V gene TRBV3-1 combines with J gene TRBJ2-3, with unresolved D. With 4 bases removed from V and 3 bases from J, the gap between germline ends came to 23 bases. The CDR3 is 18 amino acids. Per germline, CDR1 LGHDT and CDR2 YNNKEL (reference sequence). CDR3 sequence (DNA): TGTGCCAGCAGCCCGTGGGCCCCCGGGCCTCGCCTAACAGATACGCAGTATTTT. Protein: CASSPWAPGPRLTDTQYF.

This clonotype occurred many times. The gene calls are TRBV24-1 and TRBJ2-2; TRBD1 is a possible D gene (5 bases). The V and J ends lost 7 bases and 3 bases respectively, with 11 bases between them. Germline V lookup: CDR1 KGHDR, CDR2 SFDVKD. This CDR3 contains 14 residues. The CDR3 protein is CATSPKGHTGELFF. The DNA of the CDR3 is TGTGCCACCAGCCCGAAGGGGCACACCGGGGAGCTGTTTTTT.

The chain has TRBV18 and TRBJ1-5; 8 bases are shared with TRBD1. The germline CDR1 and CDR2 sequences are KGHSH and LQKENI. CDR3 length equals 14 residues. V lost 8 bases to trimming and J lost 7 bases; unmatched junction nucleotides: 10. CDR3 sequence: CASRDSGGEQPQHF. The CDR3 nucleotides read TGTGCCAGCCGGGACTCAGGGGGCGAGCAGCCCCAGCATTTT.

This clonotype was seen at least ten times. The chain recombines TRBV5-6 with TRBJ2-5; no firm D call. The length of the CDR3 is 13 residues. Looked up from germline, CDR1 is SGHDT and CDR2 is YYEEEE. V was pared by 1 base and J by 0 bases, with 4 bases between. Written as DNA, the CDR3 is TGTGCCAGCAGCTTGTTCCACCAAGAGACCCAGTACTTC. As protein: CASSLFHQETQYF.

This chain uses TRBV5-1 with TRBJ2-5; perhaps TRBD1 as D (6 bases). Germline assignment: CDR1 SGHRS and CDR2 YFSETQ. This CDR3 has 15 amino acids. Trimming pared 4 bases from V and 1 base from J, leaving 14 bases between. The CDR3 sequence is CASSPSGQLQETQYF. The CDR3 DNA reads as TGCGCCAGCAGCCCGTCCGGACAGCTCCAAGAGACCCAGTACTTC.

The chain joins TRBV7-2 to TRBJ2-3, with D unclear. The germline V and J ends were trimmed by 1 base and 2 bases, with 7 bases remaining between them. The CDR3 contains 14 residues. From germline, CDR1 is SGHTA and CDR2 FQGNSA. CDR3 region: CASSLDYLTDTQYF. CDR3 bases: TGTGCCAGCAGCTTAGACTACCTCACAGATACGCAGTATTTT.

This chain links TRBV4-3 with TRBJ2-3, with D possibly matching TRBD1 (6 bases). Trimming pared 6 bases from V and 6 bases from J, leaving 19 bases between. This CDR3 is 15 amino acids long. Per germline, CDR1 LGHNA and CDR2 YSLEER. Here the CDR3 reads CASRLQGKNTDTQYF. CDR3 DNA: TGCGCCAGCAGACTCCAGGGGAAGAACACGGATACGCAGTATTTT.

This sequence joins TRBV6-5 and TRBJ2-2, with TRBD2 matching over 14 bases. J gave up 5 bases and V 6 bases, and 2 bases lay outside the gene matches. The CDR3 totals 15 residues. The germline V gene has CDR1 MNHEY and CDR2 SVGAGI. CDR3 in amino acids: CASRTSGGATGELFF. The CDR3 DNA sequence: TGTGCCAGCAGGACTAGCGGGGGGGCGACCGGGGAGCTGTTTTTT.

The rearrangement uses TRBV18 and TRBJ2-3, with 7 bases lining up with TRBD1. This CDR3 region has 14 residues. V gave up 5 bases and J gave up 2 bases; unmatched junction bases: 4. Germline-derived CDR1 and CDR2 are KGHSH and LQKENI. The CDR3 nucleotides read TGTGCCAGCTCAGGGACAGCTTCCACAGATACGCAGTATTTT. Its protein product is CASSGTASTDTQYF.

The chain employs TRBV9 and TRBJ2-1; 8 positions match TRBD2. Per the germline V gene, CDR1 is SGDLS and CDR2 is YYNGEE. After removal of 4 bases from V and 7 bases from J, the junction contained 10 bases not matched to a gene. The length of the CDR3 is 15 residues. The chain's CDR3 is CASSPSGAGENEQFF. For the CDR3, the DNA is TGTGCCAGCAGCCCCAGCGGAGCGGGGGAGAATGAGCAGTTCTTC. The full variable domain, in which reference TRBV9 and TRBJ2-1 provide the parts outside the CDR3, is DSGVTQTPKHLITATGQRVTLRCSPRSGDLSVYWYQQSLDQGLQFLIQYYNGEERAKGNILERFSAQQFPDLHSELNLSSLELGDSALYFCASSPSGAGENEQFFGPGTRLTVL.

This clonotype occurred a few times. J is TRBJ2-7 and V is TRBV4-1; the match to TRBD2 covers 10 bases. With V trimmed by 2 bases and J by 5 bases, 6 bases remained unmatched. Germline loops: CDR1 MGHRA, CDR2 YSYEKL. This CDR3 region has 15 residues. The CDR3 spells CASSQTGTSADEQYF. In DNA form, the CDR3 reads TGCGCCAGCAGCCAAACCGGGACTAGCGCCGACGAGCAGTACTTC.

CDR3 residues: CASSRRDPQANVLTF. The CDR3 DNA is TGTGCCAGCAGTCGGCGGGACCCGCAGGCCAACGTCCTGACTTTC. The chain recombines TRBV6-5 with TRBJ2-6; D may be TRBD2 (6 bases). Trimming left V 5 bases short and J 6 bases short, with 14 bases between. Per the germline V gene, CDR1 is MNHEY and CDR2 is SVGAGI. The CDR3 covers 15 residues.